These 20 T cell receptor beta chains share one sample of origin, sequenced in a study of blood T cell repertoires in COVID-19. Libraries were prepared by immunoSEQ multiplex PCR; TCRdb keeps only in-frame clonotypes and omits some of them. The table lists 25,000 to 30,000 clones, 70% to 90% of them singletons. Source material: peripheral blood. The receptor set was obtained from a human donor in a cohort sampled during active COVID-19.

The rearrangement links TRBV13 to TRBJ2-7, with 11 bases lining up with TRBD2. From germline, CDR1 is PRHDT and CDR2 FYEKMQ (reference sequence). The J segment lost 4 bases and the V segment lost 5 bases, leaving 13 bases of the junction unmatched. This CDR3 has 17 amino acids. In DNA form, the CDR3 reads TGTGCCAGCAGCGTCCGGCCTAGCGGGGGGCGACTTTACGAGCAGTACTTC. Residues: CASSVRPSGGRLYEQYF.

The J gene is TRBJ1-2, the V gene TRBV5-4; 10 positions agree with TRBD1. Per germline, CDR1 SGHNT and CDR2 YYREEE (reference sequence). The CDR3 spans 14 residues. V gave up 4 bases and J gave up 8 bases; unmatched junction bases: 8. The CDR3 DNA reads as TGTGCCAGCAGCCCGGGACAGGGGATATCGGGCTACACCTTC. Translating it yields CASSPGQGISGYTF. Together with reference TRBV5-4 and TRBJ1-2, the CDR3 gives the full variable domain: ETGVTQSPTHLIKTRGQQVTLRCSSQSGHNTVSWYQQALGQGPQFIFQYYREEENGRGNFPPRFSGLQFPNYSSELNVNALELDDSALYLCASSPGQGISGYTFGSGTRLTVV.

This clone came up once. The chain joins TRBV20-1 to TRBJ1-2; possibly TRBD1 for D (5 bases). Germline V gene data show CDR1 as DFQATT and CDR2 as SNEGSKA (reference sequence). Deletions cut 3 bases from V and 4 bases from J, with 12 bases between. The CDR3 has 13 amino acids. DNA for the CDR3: TGCAGTGCTAGTGGTGACAGAACCTATGGCTACACCTTC. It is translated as CSASGDRTYGYTF.

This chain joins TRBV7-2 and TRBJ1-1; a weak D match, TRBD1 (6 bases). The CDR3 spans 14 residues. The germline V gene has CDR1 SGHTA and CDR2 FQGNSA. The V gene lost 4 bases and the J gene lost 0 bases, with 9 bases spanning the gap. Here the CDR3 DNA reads TGTGCCAGCAGCTCAGACAGGATGAACACTGAAGCTTTCTTT. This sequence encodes CASSSDRMNTEAFF.

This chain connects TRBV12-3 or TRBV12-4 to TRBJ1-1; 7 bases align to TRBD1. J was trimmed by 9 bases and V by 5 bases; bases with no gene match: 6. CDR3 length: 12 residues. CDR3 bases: TGTGCCAGCAGTACAATACAGGGGAAAGCTTTCTTT. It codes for CASSTIQGKAFF.

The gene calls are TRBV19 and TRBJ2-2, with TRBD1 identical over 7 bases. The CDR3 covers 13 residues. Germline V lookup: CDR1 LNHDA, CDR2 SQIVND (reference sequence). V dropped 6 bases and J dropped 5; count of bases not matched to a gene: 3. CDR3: CASRQQGTGELFF. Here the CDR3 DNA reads TGTGCCAGTAGGCAACAGGGGACCGGGGAGCTGTTTTTT.

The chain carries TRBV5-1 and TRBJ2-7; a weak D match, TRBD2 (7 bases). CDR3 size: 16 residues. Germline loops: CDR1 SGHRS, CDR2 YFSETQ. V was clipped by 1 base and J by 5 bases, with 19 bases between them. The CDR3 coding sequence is TGCGCCAGCAGCTTGAGGGGGGGGACCCCTTCGGACGAGCAGTACTTC. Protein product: CASSLRGGTPSDEQYF.

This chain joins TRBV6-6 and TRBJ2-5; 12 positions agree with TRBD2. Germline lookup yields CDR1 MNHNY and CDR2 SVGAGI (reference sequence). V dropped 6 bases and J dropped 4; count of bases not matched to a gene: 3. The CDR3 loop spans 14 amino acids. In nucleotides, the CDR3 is TGTGCCAGCAGGACTAGCGGGGGTCTAGAGACCCAGTACTTC. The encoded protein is CASRTSGGLETQYF.

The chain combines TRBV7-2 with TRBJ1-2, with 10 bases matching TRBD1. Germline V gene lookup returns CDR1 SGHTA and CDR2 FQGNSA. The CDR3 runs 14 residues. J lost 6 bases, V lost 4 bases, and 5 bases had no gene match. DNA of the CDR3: TGTGCCAGCAGCTCGACAGGGGGCAACAATGGCTACACCTTC. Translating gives CASSSTGGNNGYTF.

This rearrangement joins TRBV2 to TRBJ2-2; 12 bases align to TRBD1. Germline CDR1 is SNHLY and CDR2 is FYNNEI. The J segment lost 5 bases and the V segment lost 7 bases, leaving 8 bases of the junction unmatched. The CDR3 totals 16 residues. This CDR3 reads CASMEGQGAGTGELFF. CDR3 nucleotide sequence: TGTGCCAGCATGGAGGGACAGGGGGCGGGAACCGGGGAGCTGTTTTTT.

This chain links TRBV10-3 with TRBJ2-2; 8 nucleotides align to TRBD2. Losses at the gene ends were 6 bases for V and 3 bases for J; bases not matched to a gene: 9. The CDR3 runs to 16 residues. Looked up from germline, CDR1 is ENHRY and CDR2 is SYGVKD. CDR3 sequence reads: CAISATGTSDTGELFF. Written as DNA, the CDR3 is TGTGCCATCAGCGCAACCGGGACTAGTGACACCGGGGAGCTGTTTTTT.

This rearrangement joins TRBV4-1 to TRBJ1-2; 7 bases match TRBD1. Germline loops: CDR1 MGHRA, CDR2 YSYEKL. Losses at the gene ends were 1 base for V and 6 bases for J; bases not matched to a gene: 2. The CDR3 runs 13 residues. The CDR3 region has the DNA TGCGCCAGCAGCCAAGGTCAGGGGGATGGCTACACCTTC. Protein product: CASSQGQGDGYTF.

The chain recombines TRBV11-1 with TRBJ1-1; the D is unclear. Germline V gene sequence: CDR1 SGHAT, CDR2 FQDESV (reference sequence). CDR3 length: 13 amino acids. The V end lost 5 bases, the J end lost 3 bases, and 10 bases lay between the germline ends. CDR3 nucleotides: TGTGCCAGCAGCGACATACGCGACACTGAAGCTTTCTTT. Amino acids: CASSDIRDTEAFF.

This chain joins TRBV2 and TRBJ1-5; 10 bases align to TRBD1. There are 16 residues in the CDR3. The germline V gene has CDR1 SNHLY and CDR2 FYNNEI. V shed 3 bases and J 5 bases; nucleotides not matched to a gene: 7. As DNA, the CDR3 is TGTGCCAGCAGTGATGGGACAGGGGAGGCGGATCAGCCCCAGCATTTT. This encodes CASSDGTGEADQPQHF.

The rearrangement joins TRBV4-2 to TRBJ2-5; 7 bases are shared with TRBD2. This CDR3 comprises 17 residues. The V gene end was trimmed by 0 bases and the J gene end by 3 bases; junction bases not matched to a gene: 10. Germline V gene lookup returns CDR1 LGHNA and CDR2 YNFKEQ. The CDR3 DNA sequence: TGTGCCAGCAGCCAAGAACCGAATCACGGGGGGAAAGAGACCCAGTACTTC. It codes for CASSQEPNHGGKETQYF.

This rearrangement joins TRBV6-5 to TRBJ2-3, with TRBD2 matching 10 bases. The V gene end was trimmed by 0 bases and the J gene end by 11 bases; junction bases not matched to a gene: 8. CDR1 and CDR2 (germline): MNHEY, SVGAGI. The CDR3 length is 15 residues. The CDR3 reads CASSYSASGGALQYF. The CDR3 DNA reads TGTGCCAGCAGTTACTCGGCTAGCGGGGGAGCTCTGCAGTATTTT.

CDR3 loop: CSASLPSGELFF. The CDR3 region has the DNA TGCAGTGCTAGTCTCCCCTCCGGGGAGCTGTTTTTT. The V call is TRBV20-1, the J call TRBJ2-2; the D is unclear. This CDR3 is built from 12 residues. V lost 3 bases, J lost 6 bases, and 8 bases lay in between. Per germline, CDR1 DFQATT and CDR2 SNEGSKA (reference sequence).

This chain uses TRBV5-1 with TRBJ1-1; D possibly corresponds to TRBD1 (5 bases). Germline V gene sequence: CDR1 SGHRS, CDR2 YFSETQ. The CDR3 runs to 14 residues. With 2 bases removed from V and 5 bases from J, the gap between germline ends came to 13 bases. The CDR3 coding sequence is TGCGCCAGCAGCTTACAGGTAACCGAAACTGAAGCTTTCTTT. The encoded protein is CASSLQVTETEAFF.

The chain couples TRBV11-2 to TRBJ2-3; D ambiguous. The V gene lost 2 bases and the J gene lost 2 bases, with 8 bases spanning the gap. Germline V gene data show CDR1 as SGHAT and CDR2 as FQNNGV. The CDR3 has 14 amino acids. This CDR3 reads CASSLILNTDTQYF. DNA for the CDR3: TGTGCCAGCAGCTTAATACTGAACACAGATACGCAGTATTTT.

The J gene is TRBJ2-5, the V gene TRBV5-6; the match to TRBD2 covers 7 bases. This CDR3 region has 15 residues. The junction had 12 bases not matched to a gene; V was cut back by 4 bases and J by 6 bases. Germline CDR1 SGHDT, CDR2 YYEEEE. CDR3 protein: CASSLGLSLGKTQYF. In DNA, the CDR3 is TGTGCCAGCAGCCTGGGACTATCTCTAGGAAAGACCCAGTACTTC. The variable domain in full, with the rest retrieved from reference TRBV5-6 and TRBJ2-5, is DAGVTQSPTHLIKTRGQQVTLRCSPKSGHDTVSWYQQALGQGPQFIFQYYEEEERQRGNFPDRFSGHQFPNYSSELNVNALLLGDSALYLCASSLGLSLGKTQYFGPGTRLLVL.